The present TCR beta chain was sequenced within a study of blood T cells in healthy people across ages. Turning to the study itself: Per two T cells, about one barcoded beta molecule was captured through template switching. The study's findings and limits: Higher diversity, along with more naive CD4+ cells, distinguished long-lived donors from aged donors.

The CDR3 totals 12 residues. V shed 5 bases and J shed 12 bases, with 11 bases lying between them. The use of a sample-barcoded 5' primer and a J-beta primer mix characterized a second PCR of roughly 6 to 11 cycles. TCRdb fed the 5' RACE reads into MiXCR, producing one record per CDR3 protein. The data show about 940,000 distinct CDR3 sequences, approximately 49% seen once. As to this clonotype: As yet, its antigen is unknown.

This sequence joins TRBV12-3 or TRBV12-4 and TRBJ1-6; possibly TRBD1 for D (5 bases). Source material: blood. The source of this sequence is a man aged 25 to 45 in good health. As DNA, the CDR3 is TGTGCCAGCAGTCTGGGTAGGGGACCCCTCCACTTT. It yields the protein CASSLGRGPLHF.